These 3 T cell receptor beta chains were sequenced from one sample in a study of PD-L1 blockade in urothelial cancer. Assay: immunoSEQ multiplex PCR; the TCRdb copy retains only in-frame clones and omits some. The repertoire holds approximately 35,000 clones, roughly 36% seen once, with around 8.9% in the top ten. The sample consisted of tumor tissue, taken before atezolizumab (anti-PD-L1) treatment. These receptors were collected from a man aged 60 to 69 with urothelial cancer.

The CDR3 spells CASSIWGSSGSLGEQFF. CDR3 bases: TGTGCCAGTAGTATTTGGGGCAGTAGCGGGAGTCTCGGTGAGCAGTTCTTC. The chain carries TRBV19 and TRBJ2-1; TRBD2 agrees at 9 bases. Germline values: CDR1 LNHDA, CDR2 SQIVND (reference sequence). V lost 3 bases, J lost 9 bases, and 15 bases stayed unmatched. CDR3 length equals 17 residues. Full variable domain (rest looked up from reference TRBV19 and TRBJ2-1): DGGITQSPKYLFRKEGQNVTLSCEQNLNHDAMYWYRQDPGQGLRLIYYSQIVNDFQKGDIAEGYSVSREKKESFPLTVTSAQKNPTAFYLCASSIWGSSGSLGEQFFGPGTRLTVL.

This clone was detected many times. The gene calls are TRBV7-7 and TRBJ2-5, with 8 positions matching TRBD1. The CDR3 is 15 residues long. Trimming at V came to 3 bases and at J to 5 bases, leaving 8 bases not matched to a gene. Looked up from germline, CDR1 is SSHAT and CDR2 is FNYEAQ (reference sequence). The CDR3 DNA follows: TGTGCCAGCAGCTTGGACAGGGTAGAGGGGGAGACCCAGTACTTC. This sequence encodes CASSLDRVEGETQYF. The variable domain in full, completed from reference TRBV7-7 and TRBJ2-5, reads GAGVSQSPRYKVTKRGQDVTLRCDPISSHATLYWYQQALGQGPEFLTYFNYEAQPDKSGLPSDRFSAERPEGSISTLTIQRTEQRDSAMYRCASSLDRVEGETQYFGPGTRLLVL.

V and J are TRBV25-1 and TRBJ2-5, with a possible D match to TRBD1 (5 bases). Trimming removed 3 bases at V and 4 bases at J, with 15 bases between. The germline V gene encodes CDR1 MGHDK and CDR2 SYGVNS. The CDR3 is 15 amino acids. The chain's CDR3 is CASSEIYGRGETQYF. The CDR3 nucleotides read TGTGCCAGCAGTGAGATATACGGAAGGGGAGAGACCCAGTACTTC.